This T cell receptor beta chain was profiled in a study of CXCR3-negative and CXCR3-positive naive CD8 T cells (dated by TCRdb to about 2019). Looking at the study overall: In total, roughly 150 million TRB reads were obtained, or roughly 1.5 +/- 0.3 million reads per library. Data from ten or so donors, pooled across two independent experiments, went into the diversity and physicochemical repertoire analyses. TRBV-TRBJ cluster analysis included naive subsets from 5 donors and memory cells from 3 donors.

The data were produced on a NextSeq 550. The Human TCR Profiling Kit (MiLaboratory) was used to prepare UMI-labeled 5' RACE TRB cDNA libraries. cDNA synthesis used the entire amount of extracted RNA, and PCR amplification then used the entire amount of cDNA produced. Libraries were prepared in parallel with an identical number of PCR cycles. On the study's bioinformatics: About 54,000 +/- 9,700 unique UMI-labeled TRB cDNA molecules per library were extracted with MIGEC and MiXCR, with at least two reads per UMI required. An average of roughly 40,000 +/- 10,000 functional in-frame TRB CDR3 nucleotide clonotypes without stop codons was found per library. After each sample was downsampled to 5000 UMI-labeled TRB molecules, VDJtools was used to calculate diversity metrics such as normalized Shannon-Wiener and Chao1. VDJtools was used to calculate clonotype-size-weighted physicochemical properties of the central five CDR3 residues, namely interaction energy, strength, volume and Kidera factor 4. Through TCRdb reprocessing, the reads give one entry per CDR3 protein sequence; DNA is omitted. These V and J calls are TCRdb output, not the study's own analysis. This sample's table has entries for 130,000 or so distinct CDR3 sequences. The ten largest clones take up 0.29% of the sample.

The germline V gene (reference sequence) supplies CDR1 SEHNR and CDR2 FQNEAQ. The CDR3 sequence holds 13 residues, the cysteine and phenylalanine included. No DNA was logged. For every CD8+ T cell subset, 300,000 cells were flow-sorted straight into RLT lysis buffer, and each subset was sorted in triplicate. To exclude memory contaminants, naive CD8+ T cells were stringently defined as CD45RO-CCR7+CD27+CD95-. Using standard density gradient centrifugation, peripheral blood mononuclear cells were isolated from buffy coats. A FACSAria III was used to flow-sort naive CXCR3-negative and CXCR3-positive CD8+ T cells. Total RNA was extracted from sorted cells using an RNeasy Mini Kit. Here is what the overall study found, with its caveats: CXCR3 expression partially decreased after cryopreservation, so most assays used freshly isolated PBMCs. Comparably high repertoire diversity was found in both naive subsets, whereas much lower repertoire diversity was found in memory CD8+ T cells. Within the same donor, TRBV-TRBJ usage looked similar between naive CXCR3-negative and CXCR3-positive cells, but memory cells had distinct patterns. TRB CDR3s from CXCR3-positive naive cells showed higher hydrophobicity (lower Kidera factor 4), lower energy, and higher strength and volume indices than CXCR3-negative naive cells. Surface CD5, linked to self-reactivity in mice, was comparable between naive subsets; TCR interaction strength was therefore also inferred from TRB CDR3 physicochemical properties.

In the case of this clonotype: Its antigen is currently not known.

This clonotype was obtained from a human donor in good health. Some clones in this sample may be carry-over from other donors' samples. The chain joins TRBV7-9 to TRBJ1-1. Input material: naive CXCR3- CD8+ T cells from blood. The cell subset or site label of this sample denotes: CD45RO-CCR7+CD27+CD95- naive CD8+ T cells lacking CXCR3 (TNR3-). CDR3 reads: CASSPRGRSGAFF.